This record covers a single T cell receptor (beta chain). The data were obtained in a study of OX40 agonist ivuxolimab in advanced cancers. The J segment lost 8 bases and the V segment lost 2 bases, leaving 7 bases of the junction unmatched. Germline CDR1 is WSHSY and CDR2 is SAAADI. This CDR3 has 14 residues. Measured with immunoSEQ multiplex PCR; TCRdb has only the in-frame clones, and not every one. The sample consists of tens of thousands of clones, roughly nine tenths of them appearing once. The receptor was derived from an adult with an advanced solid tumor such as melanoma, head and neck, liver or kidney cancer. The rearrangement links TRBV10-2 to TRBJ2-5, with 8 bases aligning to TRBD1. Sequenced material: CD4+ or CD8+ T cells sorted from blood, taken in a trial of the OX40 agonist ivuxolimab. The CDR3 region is CASSERTGTGTQYF. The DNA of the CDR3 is TGCGCCAGCAGTGAGAGGACCGGGACAGGAACCCAGTACTTC.